The 11 T cell receptor beta chains reported below all come from one sample, sequenced in a study of CD8 T cells in ankylosing spondylitis. TCRdb reanalysed the 5' RACE reads using MiXCR and keeps one entry per CDR3 protein. Among tens of thousands of distinct CDR3 sequences listed, about 6% were seen once. The material sequenced was synovial fluid, either unsorted or a sorted T cell fraction (not recorded which). The source is a male donor with ankylosing spondylitis.

There are a few counts of this clonotype. The gene calls are TRBV3-1 and TRBJ2-3; D not resolved. The CDR3 covers 12 residues. CDR1 is LGHDT and CDR2 is YNNKEL in the germline V gene (reference sequence). Trimming took off 3 bases at V and 7 bases at J, with 8 bases between the two ends. DNA of the CDR3: TGTGCCAGCAGCCATGTATTGAATACGCAGTATTTT. Its protein product is CASSHVLNTQYF.

In its sample, this clonotype was seen many times. This sequence joins TRBV29-1 and TRBJ2-2; D unclear. The V gene lost 3 bases and the J gene lost 5 bases, with 7 bases spanning the gap. Germline V gene sequence: CDR1 SQVTM, CDR2 ANQGSEA. This CDR3 region has 12 residues. This CDR3 reads CSVEWATGELFF. The DNA of the CDR3 is TGCAGCGTTGAGTGGGCAACCGGGGAGCTGTTTTTT.

This clonotype has ten or more counts. The genes are TRBV5-1 and TRBJ2-7, with D maybe TRBD1 (6 bases). V gave up 1 base and J gave up 6 bases, with 11 bases separating them. Germline assignment: CDR1 SGHRS and CDR2 YFSETQ. The CDR3 is made up of 13 amino acids. As DNA, the CDR3 is TGCGCCAGCAGCTTGTCAGGGGATCTCGAGCAGTACTTC. This gives the protein CASSLSGDLEQYF. The whole variable domain, filled in from reference TRBV5-1 and TRBJ2-7, reads KAGVTQTPRYLIKTRGQQVTLSCSPISGHRSVSWYQQTPGQGLQFLFEYFSETQRNKGNFPGRFSGRQFSNSRSEMNVSTLELGDSALYLCASSLSGDLEQYFGPGTRLTVT.

This clonotype was detected only a few times. The chain couples TRBV10-3 to TRBJ2-3; TRBD2 matches at 10 bases. Germline CDR1 and CDR2: ENHRY and SYGVKD. The CDR3 consists of 13 residues. V dropped 6 bases and J dropped 3; count of bases not matched to a gene: 0. The chain's CDR3 is CAIRTSGTDTQYF. The CDR3 DNA reads as TGTGCCATCAGGACTAGCGGGACAGATACGCAGTATTTT.

The table lists this clonotype with many counts. The chain links TRBV29-1 to TRBJ2-7; D perhaps matches TRBD1 (6 bases). The CDR3 spans 12 residues. The germline V gene encodes CDR1 SQVTM and CDR2 ANQGSEA. V was pared by 4 bases and J by 7 bases, with 14 bases between. The CDR3 DNA reads TGCAGCGTTGCGCCCACAGGGAGAGAGCAGTACTTC. It is translated as CSVAPTGREQYF.

This clonotype appeared many times. The rearrangement uses TRBV12-3 or TRBV12-4 and TRBJ1-5; D unclear. V lost 3 bases to trimming and J lost 0 bases, with 9 bases between them. This CDR3 is 15 amino acids long. Written as DNA, the CDR3 is TGTGCCAGCAGTTTTGACCGTTATAGCAATCAGCCCCAGCATTTT. Its protein is CASSFDRYSNQPQHF.

In its sample, this clonotype was seen many times. The chain recombines TRBV6-1 with TRBJ1-4, with unresolved D. Germline-derived CDR1 and CDR2 are MNHNS and SASEGT. V dropped 5 bases and J dropped 5 bases, with 12 bases sitting between them. CDR3 length equals 14 residues. The CDR3 DNA sequence: TGTGCCAGCAGTCCCGACGGATGGAATGAAAAACTGTTTTTT. Translated: CASSPDGWNEKLFF.

The table lists this clonotype with a few counts. The chain employs TRBV7-2 and TRBJ2-2; D not resolved. The CDR3 has 14 amino acids. The germline V and J ends were trimmed by 4 bases and 8 bases, with 14 bases remaining between them. Germline-derived CDR1 and CDR2 are SGHTA and FQGNSA. DNA for the CDR3: TGTGCCAGCAGCTCGAGCTACAGCCGAGGGGAGCTGTTTTTT. This sequence encodes CASSSSYSRGELFF.

The chain joins TRBV27 to TRBJ1-5; TRBD1 matches at 7 bases. Germline CDR1 and CDR2: MNHEY and SMNVEV (reference sequence). With 5 bases clipped from V and 6 bases from J, the junction kept 4 bases outside the gene matches. The CDR3 spans 13 residues. For the CDR3, the DNA is TGTGCCAGCAGTCTCTACAGGGGTCAGCCCCAGCATTTT. Translation: CASSLYRGQPQHF.

This clonotype was picked up many times. The chain's CDR3 is CSALGLAGRETQYF. In nucleotides, the CDR3 is TGCAGTGCTTTGGGACTAGCGGGAAGAGAGACCCAGTACTTC. The chain combines TRBV20-1 with TRBJ2-5, with 13 nucleotides matching TRBD2. This CDR3 is built from 14 residues. The V gene end was trimmed by 5 bases and the J gene end by 4 bases; junction bases not matched to a gene: 4. Germline assignment: CDR1 DFQATT and CDR2 SNEGSKA (reference sequence).

This clonotype was seen many times. The gene calls are TRBV3-1 and TRBJ2-1; no clear D gene. Looked up from germline, CDR1 is LGHDT and CDR2 is YNNKEL (reference sequence). V was trimmed by 0 bases and J by 7 bases, leaving 13 bases between them. The CDR3 contains 15 residues. CDR3 region: CASSQDRVIGNEQFF. CDR3 sequence (DNA): TGTGCCAGCAGCCAAGATCGGGTGATCGGGAATGAGCAGTTCTTC.